This T cell receptor (beta chain) was obtained from a study of human T cells and chemical hapten exposure. Study context: For the roughly 23-week duration of the study, patients were given weekly doses of diphenylcyclopropenone on the scalp. Findings and limits, study-wide: Expanded TCRs grouped into significantly more large CDR3 similarity clusters than controls produced.

This clonotype was counted once. Its antigen is currently unknown. With V trimmed by 6 bases and J by 5 bases, 7 bases remained unmatched. CDR1 is SNHLY, CDR2 FYNNEI, per germline. This CDR3 contains 14 residues. Time point of the sample: patch test 3, about 24 weeks after DPC sensitization. Treatment in this sample: therapeutic diphenylcyclopropenone sensitization with weekly scalp DPC. Staff drew blood before applying each patch test. TCRdb re-derived calls from the RACE reads in MiXCR, one entry per CDR3 protein. The sample has some 110,000 distinct CDR3 sequences, around 34% seen once. The material sequenced was whole blood, taken in connection with sensitization to the hapten diphenylcyclopropenone (DPC). The V and J genes are TRBV2 and TRBJ2-5, with TRBD1 identical over 9 bases. The clonotype comes from a man in his forties with alopecia areata. Some clones in this sample may be carry-over from other donors' samples. The CDR3 coding sequence is TGTGCCAGCAGGGGCGGGACAGGGATGGAGACCCAGTACTTC. Amino acid sequence: CASRGGTGMETQYF.